This T cell receptor beta chain was documented in a study of blood T cell repertoires in COVID-19. Turning to the study itself: Italy, Spain and the United States were the sources of the convalescent and acute COVID-19 samples. T cells, B-cell-depleted T cells, or PBMCs supplied cDNA or gDNA.

This clone was seen just once. Germline-derived CDR1 and CDR2 are SGHNT and YYREEE (reference sequence). The junction had 16 bases not matched to a gene; V was cut back by 4 bases and J by 6 bases. The CDR3 length is 16 residues. As processed by the authors: For nucleated cells, counts were estimated from reference gene primer amplification. The data were produced by immunoSEQ multiplex PCR, yet TCRdb's version contains in-frame clones alone and is incomplete. The V and J calls and clone size were taken over from that table, and D and trimming were inferred from the DNA. This sample has around 230,000 clones, with around 82% found just once.

The sequencing input was peripheral blood. The chain uses TRBV5-4 and TRBJ2-7; 7 nucleotides agree with TRBD2. The origin of this receptor is a woman in her forties with active or convalescent COVID-19. The CDR3 region is CASSRDSRTSSSEQYF. CDR3 coding DNA: TGTGCCAGCAGCCGGGATTCTAGGACTAGTTCTAGCGAGCAGTACTTC.